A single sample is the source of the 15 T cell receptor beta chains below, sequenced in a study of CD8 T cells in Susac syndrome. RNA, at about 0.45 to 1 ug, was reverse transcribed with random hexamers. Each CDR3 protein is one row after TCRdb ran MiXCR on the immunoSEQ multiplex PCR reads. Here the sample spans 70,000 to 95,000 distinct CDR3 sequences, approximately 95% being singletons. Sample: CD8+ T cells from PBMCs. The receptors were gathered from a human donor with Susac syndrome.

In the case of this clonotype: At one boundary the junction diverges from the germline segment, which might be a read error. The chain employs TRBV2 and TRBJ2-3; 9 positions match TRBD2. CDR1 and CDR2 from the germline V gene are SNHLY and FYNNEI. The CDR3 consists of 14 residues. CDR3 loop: CASSQASGVSEEYF. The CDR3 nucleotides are TGTGCCAGCAGTCAAGCTAGCGGGGTTAGCGAGGAGTATTTT.

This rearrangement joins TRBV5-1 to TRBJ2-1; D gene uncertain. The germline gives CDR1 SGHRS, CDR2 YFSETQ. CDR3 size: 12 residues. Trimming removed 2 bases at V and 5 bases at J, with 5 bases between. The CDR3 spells CASSLRDNEQFF. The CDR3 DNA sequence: TGCGCCAGCAGCTTAAGGGACAATGAGCAGTTCTTC.

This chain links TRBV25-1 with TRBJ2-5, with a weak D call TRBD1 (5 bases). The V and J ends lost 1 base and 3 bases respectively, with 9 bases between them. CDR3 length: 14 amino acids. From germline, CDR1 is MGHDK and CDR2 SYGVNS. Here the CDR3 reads CASSEWGREETQYF. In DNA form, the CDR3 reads TGTGCCAGCAGTGAATGGGGCAGGGAAGAGACCCAGTACTTC.

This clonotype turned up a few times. CDR3 residues: CASSLAETLDYEQYF. The DNA of the CDR3 is TGCGCCAGCAGCTTGGCAGAGACCCTCGACTACGAGCAGTACTTC. The V call is TRBV5-1, the J call TRBJ2-7; D gene unclear. V was pared by 0 bases and J by 3 bases, with 13 bases between. Germline assignment: CDR1 SGHRS and CDR2 YFSETQ. The length of the CDR3 is 15 residues.

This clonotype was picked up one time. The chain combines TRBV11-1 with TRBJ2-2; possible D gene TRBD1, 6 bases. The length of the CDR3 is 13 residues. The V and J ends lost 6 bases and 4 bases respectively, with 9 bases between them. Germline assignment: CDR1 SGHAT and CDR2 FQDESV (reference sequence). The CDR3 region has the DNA TGTGCCAGCAGACGCAGGGGCACCGGGGAGCTGTTTTTT. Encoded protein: CASRRRGTGELFF. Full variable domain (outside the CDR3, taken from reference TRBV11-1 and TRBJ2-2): EAEVAQSPRYKITEKSQAVAFWCDPISGHATLYWYRQILGQGPELLVQFQDESVVDDSQLPKDRFSAERLKGVDSTLKIQPAELGDSAMYLCASRRRGTGELFFGEGSRLTVL.

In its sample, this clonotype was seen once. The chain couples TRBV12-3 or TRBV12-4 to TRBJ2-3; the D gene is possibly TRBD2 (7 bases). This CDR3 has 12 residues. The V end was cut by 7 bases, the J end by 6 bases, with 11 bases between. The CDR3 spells CASTRGLDTQYF. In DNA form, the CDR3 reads TGTGCCAGCACGCGGGGGCTGGATACGCAGTATTTT.

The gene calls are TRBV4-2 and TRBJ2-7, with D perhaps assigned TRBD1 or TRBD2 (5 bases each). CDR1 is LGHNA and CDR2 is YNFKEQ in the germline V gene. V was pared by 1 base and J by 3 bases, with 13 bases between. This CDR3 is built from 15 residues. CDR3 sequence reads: CASSQGGVPGYEQYF. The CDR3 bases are TGTGCCAGCAGCCAAGGAGGGGTACCGGGCTACGAGCAGTACTTC.

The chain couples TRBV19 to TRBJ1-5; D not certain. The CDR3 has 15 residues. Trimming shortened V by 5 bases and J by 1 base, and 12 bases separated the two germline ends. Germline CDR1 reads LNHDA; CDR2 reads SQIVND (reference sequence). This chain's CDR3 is CASSLYSVSNQPQHF. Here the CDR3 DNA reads TGTGCCAGTAGTCTTTACTCAGTGAGCAATCAGCCCCAGCATTTT.

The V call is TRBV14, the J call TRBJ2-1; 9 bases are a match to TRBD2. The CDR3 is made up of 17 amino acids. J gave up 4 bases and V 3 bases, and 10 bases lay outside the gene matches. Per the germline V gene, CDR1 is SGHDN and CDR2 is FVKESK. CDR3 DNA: TGTGCCAGCAGCCACCTCTCTGGCGGGAGGGGGTACAATGAGCAGTTCTTC. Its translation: CASSHLSGGRGYNEQFF.

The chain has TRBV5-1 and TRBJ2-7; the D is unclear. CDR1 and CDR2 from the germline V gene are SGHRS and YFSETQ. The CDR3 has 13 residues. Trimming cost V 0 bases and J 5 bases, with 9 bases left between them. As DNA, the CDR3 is TGCGCCAGCAGCTTGGACCAGCTTGACGAGCAGTACTTC. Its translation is CASSLDQLDEQYF.

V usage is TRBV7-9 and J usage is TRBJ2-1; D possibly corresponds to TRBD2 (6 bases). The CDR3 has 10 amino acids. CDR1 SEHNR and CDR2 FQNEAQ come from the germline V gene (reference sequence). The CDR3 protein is CAAEEGEQFF. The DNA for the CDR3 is TGTGCAGCCGAGGAGGGTGAGCAGTTCTTC. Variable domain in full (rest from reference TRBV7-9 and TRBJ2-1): DTGVSQNPRHKITKRGQNVTFRCDPISEHNRLYWYRQTLGQGPEFLTYFQNEAQLEKSRLLSDRFSAERPKGSFSTLEIQRTEQGDSAMYLCAAEEGEQFFGPGTRLTVL.

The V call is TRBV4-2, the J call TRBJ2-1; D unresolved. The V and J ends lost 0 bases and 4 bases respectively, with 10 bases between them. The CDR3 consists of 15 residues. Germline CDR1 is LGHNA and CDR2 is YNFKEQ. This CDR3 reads CASSQDGADYNEQFF. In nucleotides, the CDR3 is TGTGCCAGCAGCCAAGATGGAGCCGATTACAATGAGCAGTTCTTC.

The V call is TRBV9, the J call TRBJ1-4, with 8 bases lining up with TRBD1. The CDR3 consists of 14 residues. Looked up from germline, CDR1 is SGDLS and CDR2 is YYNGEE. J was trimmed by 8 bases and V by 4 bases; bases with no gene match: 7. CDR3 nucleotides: TGTGCCAGCAGCCAGGGGGCAGGGTACGAAAAACTGTTTTTT. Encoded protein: CASSQGAGYEKLFF.

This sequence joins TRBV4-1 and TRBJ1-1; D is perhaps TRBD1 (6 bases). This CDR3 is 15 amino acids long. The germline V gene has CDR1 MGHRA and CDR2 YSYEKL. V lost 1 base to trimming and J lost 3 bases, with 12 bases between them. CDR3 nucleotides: TGCGCCAGCAGCCAAGTGGTGGACAGCTACACTGAAGCTTTCTTT. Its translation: CASSQVVDSYTEAFF.

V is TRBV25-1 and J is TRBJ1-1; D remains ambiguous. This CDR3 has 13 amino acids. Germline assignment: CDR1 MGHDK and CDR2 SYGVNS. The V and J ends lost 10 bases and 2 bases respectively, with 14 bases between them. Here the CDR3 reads CATTPSFNTEAFF. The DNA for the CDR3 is TGTGCCACCACGCCGTCTTTTAACACTGAAGCTTTCTTT.